This TCR beta chain is from a study of Ad26.COV2.S vaccination and SARS-CoV-2 variants. In the study overall: Intramuscular Ad26.COV2.S doses were given once or twice, 56 days apart. Findings of the study overall: Possible underestimation of total T cell responses by the TCR breadth and depth analyses was noted. Among vaccine recipients, spike-specific TCR breadth exceeded that of placebo recipients.

Treatment here: 15 to 20 received Ad26.COV2.S at low or high dose, single or two shots; roughly five received placebo; per-sample allocation not given. Samples analyzed were those drawn on day 63 after the first vaccine or placebo injection. Boston provided a donor who was an adult aged 18-55 years. TCRdb's table, derived via immunoSEQ multiplex PCR, lists solely in-frame clones and lacks some. The profile shows about 330,000 clones, about nine tenths of them singletons. Looked up from germline, CDR1 is MNHEY and CDR2 is SVGEGT. V gave up 2 bases and J gave up 2 bases, with 22 bases separating them. The CDR3 loop spans 18 amino acids. Points on this clone: Its cognate antigen is unknown.

Source: peripheral blood, taken in a trial of Ad26.COV2.S vaccine versus placebo. This clonotype was obtained from a person aged 18 to 65 who received the Ad26.COV2.S COVID-19 vaccine or a placebo. V usage is TRBV6-2 or TRBV6-3 and J usage is TRBJ2-7; tentative D call: TRBD2 (5 bases). CDR3 amino acids: CASSYGSGRTVSTYEQYV. CDR3 coding DNA: TGTGCCAGCAGTTACGGGAGCGGTCGTACGGTTAGCACCTACGAGCAGTACGTC.